These 7 T cell receptor beta chains originate from one sample sequenced in a study of CD8 T cells in ankylosing spondylitis. TCRdb reanalysed the 5' RACE reads using MiXCR and keeps one entry per CDR3 protein. The sample consists of about 750,000 distinct CDR3 sequences, over 15% of them appearing once. Their antigens remain unidentified. Study-level points and caveats: Ankylosing spondylitis blood seemed to carry a telltale TCR beta motif made of several highly homologous variants.

The sample consisted of blood, either unsorted or a sorted T cell fraction (not recorded which). These receptor sequences come from a male donor with ankylosing spondylitis.

This clonotype has more than one count but fewer than ten. This rearrangement joins TRBV4-1 to TRBJ2-5; TRBD2 matches 9 bases. The germline gives CDR1 MGHRA, CDR2 YSYEKL. The CDR3 has 16 amino acids. V was pared by 4 bases and J by 1 base, with 7 bases of the junction left unmatched. This CDR3 is CASSRLLAGTQETQYF. In DNA form, the CDR3 reads TGCGCCAGCAGCCGCCTCCTAGCGGGGACCCAAGAGACCCAGTACTTC.

The chain joins TRBV7-2 to TRBJ2-1; TRBD2 matches 8 bases. Germline lookup yields CDR1 SGHTA and CDR2 FQGNSA. V shed 1 base, J shed 7 bases, and the junction held 6 bases outside the gene matches. The CDR3 length is 15 residues. The CDR3: CASSLVREGGNEQFF. The CDR3 DNA follows: TGTGCCAGCAGCTTAGTTCGGGAGGGGGGAAATGAGCAGTTCTTC.

This clonotype appeared a few times. The rearrangement joins TRBV11-2 to TRBJ1-1; 7 bases match TRBD1. The CDR3 covers 15 residues. The germline gives CDR1 SGHAT, CDR2 FQNNGV. J gave up 5 bases and V 4 bases, and 10 bases lay outside the gene matches. This CDR3 is CASSSVTGWQTEAFF. CDR3 sequence (DNA): TGTGCCAGCAGCTCGGTGACAGGGTGGCAGACTGAAGCTTTCTTT.

V usage is TRBV3-1 and J usage is TRBJ2-3, with D possibly TRBD2 on 6 matching bases. Trimming took off 4 bases at V and 3 bases at J, with 17 bases between the two ends. CDR1 and CDR2 from the germline V gene are LGHDT and YNNKEL (reference sequence). The CDR3 is made up of 16 amino acids. The CDR3 sequence: CASSPRRPGGTDTQYF. CDR3 DNA: TGTGCCAGCAGCCCTCGTCGACCTGGGGGGACAGATACGCAGTATTTT.

The chain has TRBV12-3 or TRBV12-4 and TRBJ2-7; either TRBD1 or TRBD2 may supply D (6 bases each). Trimming removed 7 bases at V and 6 bases at J, with 25 bases between. The length of the CDR3 is 16 residues. The CDR3 nucleotides read TGTGCCAGCATCCTCCGGGGCCGGGGGCGGCCTGCCGAGCAGTACTTC. Translation: CASILRGRGRPAEQYF.

The rearrangement uses TRBV20-1 and TRBJ2-3, with 8 bases identical to TRBD2. Germline CDR1 and CDR2: DFQATT and SNEGSKA (reference sequence). Trimming removed 0 bases from V and 4 bases from J; junction bases left unmatched: 9. This CDR3 spans 16 amino acids. This CDR3 is CSARDSPGGLADTQYF. Written as DNA, the CDR3 is TGCAGTGCTAGAGATTCGCCGGGGGGGTTGGCAGATACGCAGTATTTT.

This clonotype was found once. This chain joins TRBV28 and TRBJ2-7; 10 nucleotides line up with TRBD1. Germline lookup yields CDR1 MDHEN and CDR2 SYDVKM. CDR3 size: 16 residues. Trimming removed 5 bases from V and 4 bases from J; junction bases left unmatched: 11. The CDR3 bases are TGTGCCAGCAGTCCTTCGACAGGGGGCTGGGGGTACGAGCAGTACTTC. Encoded protein: CASSPSTGGWGYEQYF.